This T cell receptor beta chain was recorded in a study of cytomegalovirus exposure and HLA in healthy donors. Study-wide results and limits: TRBV6-2, TRBV6-3 and other indistinguishable V segments were excluded.

As to this clone: Its specificity is not known.

CDR3 length: 15 residues. V was clipped by 1 base and J by 3 bases, with 9 bases between them. Germline V gene sequence: CDR1 PRHDT, CDR2 FYEKMQ (reference sequence). Both 60 Vbeta primers and 13 Jbeta primers went into the PCR. Method: immunoSEQ multiplex PCR; TCRdb's copy keeps in-frame clones and lacks some. This table holds roughly 180,000 clones, roughly 79% found once. The V call is TRBV13, the J call TRBJ2-2; D might be TRBD1 (5 bases). Sequencing input: PBMCs. The receptor was derived from a male donor in good health and CMV-seronegative. The CDR3 coding sequence is TGTGCCAGCAGCTTAGCACAGGAGTACACCGGGGAGCTGTTTTTT. Translating gives CASSLAQEYTGELFF. Looking up the rest from reference TRBV13 and TRBJ2-2 gives the full variable domain: AAGVIQSPRHLIKEKRETATLKCYPIPRHDTVYWYQQGPGQDPQFLISFYEKMQSDKGSIPDRFSAQQFSDYHSELNMSSLELGDSALYFCASSLAQEYTGELFFGEGSRLTVL.